This T cell receptor (beta chain) was recovered during a study of tumor and adjacent non-tumor tissue in lung cancer. Study details: About 4.2 million productive TCRbeta reads were obtained per sample on average. Study-wide findings and caveats: Significantly higher TCR diversity was found in tumor than normal lung.

Regarding this clonotype: Its matching antigen is unknown. One junction end does not reproduce the germline sequence, and a read error may be involved.

TCRbeta libraries were built with three rounds of nested PCR, modified from ARM-PCR. Using its own MiXCR run on the multiplex PCR reads, TCRdb lists one record per CDR3 protein. There are under 75,000 distinct CDR3 sequences in the sample; nearly 70% occur only once, and 25% to 35% lies in the top ten. This CDR3 comprises 18 residues. The germline CDR1 and CDR2 sequences are SQVTM and ANQGSEA. The template was RNA from unsorted bulk tissue. This non-tumor lung sample came from over 3 cm beyond the tumor edge. Between August and November 2014, newly diagnosed, chemotherapy-naive lung cancer patients underwent thoracic surgery in China.

V is TRBV29-1 and J is TRBJ2-2; 11 bases map to TRBD2. This TCR came from a woman in her forties or fifties with non-small cell lung cancer. Material: distant non-tumor lung tissue. The CDR3 nucleotides read TGCAGCGTCGCGGAAAAGGGACTAGCGGAAACGAACACCAGGGAGCCGTTTTTT. It encodes CSVAEKGLAETNTREPFF.